The entry that follows covers one TCR beta chain sequence. What it binds is unknown. This sample is part of a study of PD-1 blockade in classical Hodgkin lymphoma. Study results and limitations: The causes of the repertoire differences, possibly disease activity or prior therapy, remain undefined. Baseline TCR diversity was reportedly lower in newly diagnosed patients than healthy donors. The study found that TCR diversity rose significantly by C4D1 in CD4+ but not CD8+ cells. Patients newly diagnosed and complete responders had comparable baseline diversity.

This table comes from immunoSEQ multiplex PCR, and its TCRdb copy is limited to in-frame clones, with some not included. The profile covers approximately 65,000 clones, with roughly 89% appearing a single time and over 9% taken by the ten largest. With 7 bases removed from V and 3 bases from J, the gap between germline ends came to 18 bases. This CDR3 region has 14 residues. The germline V gene has CDR1 GTSNPN and CDR2 SVGIG (reference sequence). Specified time point: cycle 4 day 1 (C4D1), after 6 weeks of nivolumab. All patients relapsed after autologous stem cell transplantation, and brentuximab vedotin exposure varied.

The sequencing here drew on peripheral blood mononuclear cells (PBMCs), taken before the fourth cycle of nivolumab. The chain has TRBV30 and TRBJ1-1; a possible D gene is TRBD1 (5 bases). The TCR was taken from a human donor with classical Hodgkin lymphoma. The CDR3 sequence: CAFQGLSTDTEAFF. The CDR3 DNA reads as TGTGCCTTCCAGGGTCTCTCGACGGACACTGAAGCTTTCTTT.